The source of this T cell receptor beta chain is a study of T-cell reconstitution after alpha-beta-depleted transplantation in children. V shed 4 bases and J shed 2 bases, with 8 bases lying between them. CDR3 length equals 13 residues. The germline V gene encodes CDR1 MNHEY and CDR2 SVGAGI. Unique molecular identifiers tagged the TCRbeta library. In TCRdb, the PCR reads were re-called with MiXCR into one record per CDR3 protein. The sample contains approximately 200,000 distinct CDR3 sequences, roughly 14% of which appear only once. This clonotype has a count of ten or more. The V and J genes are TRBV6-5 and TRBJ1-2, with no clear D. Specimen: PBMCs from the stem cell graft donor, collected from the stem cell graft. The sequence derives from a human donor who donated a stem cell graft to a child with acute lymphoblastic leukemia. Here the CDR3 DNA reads TGTGCCAGCAGTTCGACATTGAACTATGGCTACACCTTC. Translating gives CASSSTLNYGYTF.